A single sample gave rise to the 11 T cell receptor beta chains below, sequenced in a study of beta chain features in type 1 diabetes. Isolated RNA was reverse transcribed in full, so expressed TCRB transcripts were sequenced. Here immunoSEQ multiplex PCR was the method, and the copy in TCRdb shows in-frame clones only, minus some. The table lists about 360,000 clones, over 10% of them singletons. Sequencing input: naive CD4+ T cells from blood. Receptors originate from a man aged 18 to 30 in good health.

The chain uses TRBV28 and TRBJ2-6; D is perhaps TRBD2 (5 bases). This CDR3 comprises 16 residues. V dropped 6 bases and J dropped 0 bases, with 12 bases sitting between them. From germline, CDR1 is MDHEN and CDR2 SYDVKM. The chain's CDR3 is CASSSRGFSGANVLTF. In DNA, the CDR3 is TGTGCCAGCAGCTCTAGAGGGTTCTCTGGGGCCAACGTCCTGACTTTC.

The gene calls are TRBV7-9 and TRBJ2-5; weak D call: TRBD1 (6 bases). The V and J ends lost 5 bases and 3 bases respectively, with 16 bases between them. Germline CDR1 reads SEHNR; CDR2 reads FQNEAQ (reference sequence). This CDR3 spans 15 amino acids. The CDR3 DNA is TGTGCCAGCAGCCCTATCCGGGACACTAAAGAGACCCAGTACTTC. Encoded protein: CASSPIRDTKETQYF.

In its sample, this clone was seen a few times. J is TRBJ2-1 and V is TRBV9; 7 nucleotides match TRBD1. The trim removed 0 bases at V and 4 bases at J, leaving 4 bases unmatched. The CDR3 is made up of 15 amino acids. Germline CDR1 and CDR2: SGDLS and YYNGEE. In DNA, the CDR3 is TGTGCCAGCAGCGTAGATTTGGGACAGTACAATGAGCAGTTCTTC. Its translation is CASSVDLGQYNEQFF.

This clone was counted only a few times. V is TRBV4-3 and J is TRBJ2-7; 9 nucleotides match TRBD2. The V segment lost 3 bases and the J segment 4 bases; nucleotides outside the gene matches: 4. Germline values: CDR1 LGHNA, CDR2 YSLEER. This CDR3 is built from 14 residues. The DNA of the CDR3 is TGCGCCAGCAGCCACCAACTAGCGGGTTACGAGCAGTACTTC. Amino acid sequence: CASSHQLAGYEQYF.

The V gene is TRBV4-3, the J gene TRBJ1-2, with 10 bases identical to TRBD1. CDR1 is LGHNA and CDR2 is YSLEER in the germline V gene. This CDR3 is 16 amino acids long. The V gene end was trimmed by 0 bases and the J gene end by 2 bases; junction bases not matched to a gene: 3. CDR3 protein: CASSQEWDRGNYGYTF. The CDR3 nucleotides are TGCGCCAGCAGCCAAGAGTGGGACAGGGGCAACTATGGCTACACCTTC.

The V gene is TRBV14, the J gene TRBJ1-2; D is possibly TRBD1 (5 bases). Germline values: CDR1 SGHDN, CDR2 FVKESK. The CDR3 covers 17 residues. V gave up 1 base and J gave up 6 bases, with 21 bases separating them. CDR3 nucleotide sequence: TGTGCCAGCAGCCAAGTTCAGGGTCGAGTTCAAGGGGATGGCTACACCTTC. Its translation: CASSQVQGRVQGDGYTF.

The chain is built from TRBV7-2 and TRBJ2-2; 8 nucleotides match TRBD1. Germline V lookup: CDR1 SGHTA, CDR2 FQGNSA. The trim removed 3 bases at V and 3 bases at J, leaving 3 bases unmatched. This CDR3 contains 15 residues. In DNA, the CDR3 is TGTGCCAGCAGCTTGGGGACAGGAGACACCGGGGAGCTGTTTTTT. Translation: CASSLGTGDTGELFF. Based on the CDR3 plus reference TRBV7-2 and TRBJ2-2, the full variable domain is GAGVSQSPSNKVTEKGKDVELRCDPISGHTALYWYRQSLGQGLEFLIYFQGNSAPDKSGLPSDRFSAERTGGSVSTLTIQRTQQEDSAVYLCASSLGTGDTGELFFGEGSRLTVL.

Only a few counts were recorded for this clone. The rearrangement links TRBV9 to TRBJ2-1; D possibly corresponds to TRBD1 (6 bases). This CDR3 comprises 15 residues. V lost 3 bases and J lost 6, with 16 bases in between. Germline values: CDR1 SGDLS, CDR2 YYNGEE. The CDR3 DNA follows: TGTGCCAGCAGCGGACAGGTCCAGGCAGGCAATGAGCAGTTCTTC. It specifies CASSGQVQAGNEQFF.

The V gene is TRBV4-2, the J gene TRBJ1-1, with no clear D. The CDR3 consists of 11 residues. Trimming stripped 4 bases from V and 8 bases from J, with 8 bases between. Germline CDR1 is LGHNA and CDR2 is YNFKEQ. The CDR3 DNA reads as TGTGCCAGCAGCCGGGAGAGGGAAGCTTTCTTT. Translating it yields CASSREREAFF.

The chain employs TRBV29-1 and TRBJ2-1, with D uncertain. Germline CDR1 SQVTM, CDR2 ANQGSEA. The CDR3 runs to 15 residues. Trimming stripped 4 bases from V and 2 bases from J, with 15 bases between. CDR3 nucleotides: TGCAGCGTTGTAATGGCCGAAGTACCCTACAATGAGCAGTTCTTC. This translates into CSVVMAEVPYNEQFF.

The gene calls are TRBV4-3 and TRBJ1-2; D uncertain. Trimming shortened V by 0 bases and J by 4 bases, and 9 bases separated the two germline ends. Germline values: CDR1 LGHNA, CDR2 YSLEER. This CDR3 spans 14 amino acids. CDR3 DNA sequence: TGCGCCAGCAGCCAAGATAGGGCGGGCTATGGCTACACCTTC. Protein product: CASSQDRAGYGYTF.